Following are 30 T cell receptor beta chains from one sample sequenced in a study of blood T cell repertoires in COVID-19. Assay: immunoSEQ multiplex PCR; the TCRdb copy retains only in-frame clones and omits some. The data contain 190,000 or so clones, about 81% of them singletons. Sequenced material: peripheral blood. All receptors come from a woman older than 75 with COVID-19, enrolled during active disease.

This sequence joins TRBV4-3 and TRBJ1-2; perhaps TRBD1 as D (6 bases). The CDR3 extends over 14 amino acids. Germline V gene data show CDR1 as LGHNA and CDR2 as YSLEER. The V and J ends lost 3 bases and 3 bases respectively, with 11 bases between them. The DNA for the CDR3 is TGCGCCAGCAGCCACTCCAGGGGAGACTATGGCTACACCTTC. Protein: CASSHSRGDYGYTF.

This chain links TRBV19 with TRBJ2-5, with D unresolved. The V end lost 0 bases, the J end lost 1 base, and 9 bases lay between the germline ends. The germline V gene has CDR1 LNHDA and CDR2 SQIVND (reference sequence). CDR3 length: 15 amino acids. CDR3 bases: TGTGCCAGTAGTATAGATATCGGGTTCCAAGAGACCCAGTACTTC. Protein sequence: CASSIDIGFQETQYF.

The chain links TRBV9 to TRBJ2-1; D is perhaps TRBD2 (6 bases). The germline gives CDR1 SGDLS, CDR2 YYNGEE. This CDR3 has 15 amino acids. Trimming took 4 bases from V and 3 from J, leaving 14 bases between them. CDR3 bases: TGTGCCAGCAGCCTGAGGGACTCCAGCTACAATGAGCAGTTCTTC. Translation: CASSLRDSSYNEQFF.

The chain uses TRBV6-5 and TRBJ1-6; TRBD1 might be the D (5 bases). This CDR3 has 15 residues. CDR1 and CDR2 from the germline V gene are MNHEY and SVGAGI. V was shortened by 0 bases and J by 10 bases, with 13 bases between the two germline ends. The CDR3: CASSYSISRGSPLHF. Written as DNA, the CDR3 is TGTGCCAGCAGTTACTCGATTTCTCGGGGGTCACCCCTCCACTTT.

The chain recombines TRBV2 with TRBJ1-4; the match to TRBD1 covers 9 bases. The CDR3 contains 15 residues. V trimming: 6 bases; J trimming: 7 bases; junction bases outside the gene matches: 9. Germline CDR1 and CDR2: SNHLY and FYNNEI. CDR3 nucleotide sequence: TGTGCCAGCAGAACGCACAGGGGGCGAGGTGAAAAACTGTTTTTT. Amino acid sequence: CASRTHRGRGEKLFF.

Regarding this clone: At one boundary the junction diverges from the germline segment, which might be a read error. As DNA, the CDR3 is TGTGCCAGCTCGCCACTAGCGGGGCCTAACTACGAGCAGTACTTC. Its translation is CASSPLAGPNYEQYF. The chain carries TRBV18 and TRBJ2-7, with 10 bases that match TRBD2. The CDR3 consists of 15 residues. The germline CDR1 and CDR2 sequences are KGHSH and LQKENI.

This clone came up a few times. The chain recombines TRBV11-2 with TRBJ2-1; D gene unclear. Germline V CDR1 and CDR2: SGHAT, FQNNGV. CDR3 length: 13 residues. V was shortened by 0 bases and J by 6 bases, with 6 bases between the two germline ends. CDR3 coding DNA: TGTGCCAGCAGCTTAGATACAGCCAATGAGCAGTTCTTC. Residues: CASSLDTANEQFF.

The V and J genes are TRBV7-2 and TRBJ1-1; no clear D gene. CDR3 length equals 15 residues. The germline gives CDR1 SGHTA, CDR2 FQGNSA. V was pared by 1 base and J by 0 bases, with 9 bases between. CDR3 DNA sequence: TGTGCCAGCAGCTTAGTCGTCAGTTTGAACACTGAAGCTTTCTTT. This translates into CASSLVVSLNTEAFF.

This chain joins TRBV4-1 and TRBJ1-5, with D tentatively TRBD1 (5 bases). CDR3 length: 14 amino acids. V gave up 3 bases and J gave up 6 bases, with 12 bases separating them. The germline gives CDR1 MGHRA, CDR2 YSYEKL. The CDR3, as DNA: TGCGCCAGCAGCCAGCTGGGGGGAGTTCAGCCCCAGCATTTT. Residues: CASSQLGGVQPQHF.

In its sample, this clone was seen a few times. This rearrangement joins TRBV6-5 to TRBJ2-3, with a weak D call TRBD2 (5 bases). The CDR3 extends over 14 amino acids. Germline V gives CDR1 MNHEY, CDR2 SVGAGI. V lost 4 bases and J 2 bases, leaving 10 bases between the germline ends. The CDR3 here is CASSLSGYTDTQYF. In DNA form, the CDR3 reads TGTGCCAGCAGTTTGAGCGGTTACACAGATACGCAGTATTTT.

This clone was observed once. V is TRBV28 and J is TRBJ1-5; D not certain. V was shortened by 8 bases and J by 0 bases, with 20 bases between the two germline ends. The CDR3 runs 17 residues. Germline CDR1 is MDHEN and CDR2 is SYDVKM. As DNA, the CDR3 is TGTGCCAGCCAAACTGGAGGAGAGAAGGATAGCAATCAGCCCCAGCATTTT. The encoded protein is CASQTGGEKDSNQPQHF.

The V gene is TRBV2, the J gene TRBJ2-7, with D unresolved. Germline V gene data show CDR1 as SNHLY and CDR2 as FYNNEI. The CDR3 is 13 amino acids. Trimming stripped 7 bases from V and 5 bases from J, with 15 bases between. The CDR3 bases are TGTGCCAGCAACGACATTTGGGCAAACGAGCAGTACTTC. Residues: CASNDIWANEQYF.

About this clone itself: The sample has other DNA sequences that encode this CDR3 too. The chain links TRBV11-3 to TRBJ1-1, with D tentatively TRBD1 (5 bases). Trimming shortened V by 4 bases and J by 1 base, and 7 bases separated the two germline ends. Per germline, CDR1 SGHNT and CDR2 YENEEA. CDR3 length: 13 residues. The CDR3 sequence is CASSYQGNTEAFF. CDR3 in DNA: TGTGCCAGCAGCTACCAGGGGAACACTGAAGCTTTCTTT.

This chain links TRBV27 with TRBJ2-2; TRBD1 might be the D (6 bases). Trimming shortened V by 0 bases and J by 6 bases, and 11 bases separated the two germline ends. Germline V CDR1 and CDR2: MNHEY, SMNVEV (reference sequence). This CDR3 region has 15 residues. CDR3: CASSLSPPGAGELFF. As DNA, the CDR3 is TGTGCCAGCAGTTTATCACCCCCAGGGGCCGGGGAGCTGTTTTTT.

This clone was seen a single time. This sequence joins TRBV14 and TRBJ1-3; the D is unclear. The CDR3 sequence is 14 residues long. V was clipped by 4 bases and J by 4 bases, with 11 bases between them. Germline lookup yields CDR1 SGHDN and CDR2 FVKESK. This CDR3 reads CASSLGGLGNTIYF. The CDR3, as DNA: TGTGCCAGCAGCCTCGGAGGGCTAGGAAACACCATATATTTT.

Worth noting for this clone: The same CDR3 also results from other DNA sequences found in this sample. This chain connects TRBV3-1 (or the pseudogene TRBV3-2) to TRBJ2-2; 10 bases agree with TRBD1. V lost 4 bases, J lost 3 bases, and 5 bases stayed unmatched. The CDR3 loop spans 16 amino acids. Germline loops: CDR1 LGHDT, CDR2 YNNKEL (reference sequence). For the CDR3, the DNA is TGTGCCAGCAGCCCACGGGACAGGGGTTACACCGGGGAGCTGTTTTTT. Residues: CASSPRDRGYTGELFF.

The genes are TRBV4-3 and TRBJ2-5; D not resolved. The V end lost 0 bases, the J end lost 5 bases, and 7 bases lay between the germline ends. CDR3 length: 13 amino acids. Germline V gene sequence: CDR1 LGHNA, CDR2 YSLEER. The CDR3 coding sequence is TGCGCCAGCAGCCAAGATTCCCGGGAGACCCAGTACTTC. Translation gives CASSQDSRETQYF.

The chain recombines TRBV6-1 with TRBJ1-2; TRBD1 might be the D (6 bases). The germline gives CDR1 MNHNS, CDR2 SASEGT. The CDR3 consists of 14 residues. V was clipped by 1 base and J by 3 bases, with 9 bases between them. The CDR3 loop reads CASSEGTVYYGYTF. The CDR3 DNA sequence: TGTGCCAGCAGTGAAGGGACAGTTTACTATGGCTACACCTTC.

This chain joins TRBV19 and TRBJ2-4, with a possible D match to TRBD1 (6 bases). V was cut by 1 base and J by 1 base, with 14 bases left in between. CDR3 length equals 17 residues. Germline assignment: CDR1 LNHDA and CDR2 SQIVND (reference sequence). This CDR3 reads CASSIGQEASAKNIQYF. The CDR3 coding sequence is TGTGCCAGTAGTATAGGACAGGAAGCTTCGGCCAAAAACATTCAGTACTTC. The complete variable domain, with remaining parts taken from reference TRBV19 and TRBJ2-4, reads DGGITQSPKYLFRKEGQNVTLSCEQNLNHDAMYWYRQDPGQGLRLIYYSQIVNDFQKGDIAEGYSVSREKKESFPLTVTSAQKNPTAFYLCASSIGQEASAKNIQYFGAGTRLSVL.

V is TRBV6-2 or TRBV6-3 and J is TRBJ1-1, with TRBD1 identical over 7 bases. The CDR3 extends over 18 amino acids. V shed 0 bases, J shed 0 bases, and the junction held 10 bases outside the gene matches. CDR1 is MNHEY, CDR2 SVGEGT, per germline. The CDR3 sequence: CASSYSTRDRKMNTEAFF. The CDR3 region has the DNA TGTGCCAGCAGTTACTCTACCCGGGACAGAAAGATGAACACTGAAGCTTTCTTT.

This chain uses TRBV6-2 or TRBV6-3 with TRBJ2-1; no clear D. Between the trimmed V and J ends, which lost 2 bases and 9 bases, there was a span of 14 bases. The CDR3 runs to 14 residues. Germline lookup yields CDR1 MNHEY and CDR2 SVGEGT. The CDR3 sequence: CASSYVLGESEQFF. CDR3 in DNA: TGTGCCAGCAGTTACGTTTTAGGAGAGAGTGAGCAGTTCTTC.

The V and J genes are TRBV5-1 and TRBJ1-1, with D perhaps TRBD1 (5 bases). The CDR3 has 15 residues. V lost 1 base and J lost 7, with 17 bases in between. Looked up from germline, CDR1 is SGHRS and CDR2 is YFSETQ. The CDR3 region is CASSLSPWGGDEAFF. CDR3 nucleotide sequence: TGCGCCAGCAGCTTGAGTCCTTGGGGGGGAGATGAAGCTTTCTTT.

The genes are TRBV29-1 and TRBJ1-3; TRBD1 is a possible D gene (5 bases). This CDR3 contains 17 residues. Trimming stripped 0 bases from V and 0 bases from J, with 15 bases between. CDR1 and CDR2 from the germline V gene are SQVTM and ANQGSEA. CDR3 nucleotides: TGCAGCGTTGAAGATCGCGGCAGGGCGAACTCTGGAAACACCATATATTTT. This translates into CSVEDRGRANSGNTIYF.

The gene calls are TRBV27 and TRBJ1-2; possibly TRBD1 for D (5 bases). The CDR3 consists of 14 residues. V was trimmed by 4 bases and J by 0 bases, leaving 9 bases between them. Per the germline V gene, CDR1 is MNHEY and CDR2 is SMNVEV (reference sequence). The CDR3: CASSSQTANYGYTF. For the CDR3, the DNA is TGTGCCAGCAGTTCCCAGACAGCTAACTATGGCTACACCTTC.

This chain uses TRBV19 with TRBJ1-1; D remains unclear. Between the trimmed V and J ends, which lost 2 bases and 3 bases, there was a span of 16 bases. The CDR3 covers 16 residues. Germline CDR1 reads LNHDA; CDR2 reads SQIVND (reference sequence). The CDR3 coding sequence is TGTGCCAGTAGTATATTCGGGTCGCGCGTGGACACTGAAGCTTTCTTT. Protein product: CASSIFGSRVDTEAFF.

For the CDR3, the DNA is TGTGCCAGCAGCCAAGGGCCAAGCGAGGAGACCCAGTACTTC. Amino acids: CASSQGPSEETQYF. This chain joins TRBV3-1 (or the pseudogene TRBV3-2) and TRBJ2-5; the D is unclear. This CDR3 contains 14 residues. Trimming stripped 1 base from V and 5 bases from J, with 11 bases between. CDR1 LGHDT and CDR2 YNNKEL come from the germline V gene (reference sequence).

The CDR3 protein is CASSLKGHDNSPLHF. The CDR3 DNA reads TGTGCCAGCAGCTTAAAGGGACACGACAATTCACCCCTCCACTTT. V gene TRBV7-2 combines with J gene TRBJ1-6; possible D gene TRBD1, 6 bases. V was trimmed by 2 bases and J by 7 bases, leaving 12 bases between them. This CDR3 spans 15 amino acids. Looked up from germline, CDR1 is SGHTA and CDR2 is FQGNSA.

This chain connects TRBV28 to TRBJ1-6; D not resolved. V lost 4 bases to trimming and J lost 5 bases, with 9 bases between them. The CDR3 is 14 residues long. CDR1 is MDHEN and CDR2 is SYDVKM in the germline V gene. Here the CDR3 DNA reads TGTGCCAGCAGTTCGGGAGTGGATAATTCACCCCTCCACTTT. As protein: CASSSGVDNSPLHF.

To note about this clone: With a much larger clone just one base away, this may be a read error. This chain links TRBV5-6 with TRBJ2-7; 12 bases fit TRBD2. Trimming took 0 bases from V and 6 from J; bases not matched to a gene: 1. CDR3 length: 14 amino acids. CDR1 is SGHDT, CDR2 YYEEEE, per germline. CDR3 sequence reads: CASSLGLAGVEQYF. In DNA form, the CDR3 reads TGTGCCAGCAGCTTGGGACTAGCGGGGGTCGAGCAGTACTTC.

V is TRBV28 and J is TRBJ2-5, with 9 bases fitting TRBD1. In germline, CDR1 is MDHEN, CDR2 SYDVKM. V gave up 6 bases and J gave up 9 bases; unmatched junction bases: 14. CDR3 length: 15 residues. CDR3 sequence: CASRQSGTGRVAQYF. The CDR3 DNA reads as TGTGCCAGCAGACAAAGCGGGACAGGGAGGGTCGCCCAGTACTTC. Full variable domain (rest looked up from reference TRBV28 and TRBJ2-5): DVKVTQSSRYLVKRTGEKVFLECVQDMDHENMFWYRQDPGLGLRLIYFSYDVKMKEKGDIPEGYSVSREKKERFSLILESASTNQTSMYLCASRQSGTGRVAQYFGPGTRLLVL.